Sequencing of this T cell receptor (beta chain) was carried out in a study of cytotoxic CD8 clonotypes in ibrutinib-treated CLL. TCRdb keeps only in-frame clones here, not all; method: immunoSEQ multiplex PCR. The table has roughly 49,000 clones, less than 90% seen once. The sequence came from a human donor with chronic lymphocytic leukemia. The source material was PBMCs, sampled after 24 months of ibrutinib treatment.

CDR3 DNA sequence: TGTGCCAGCAGCAATCAGTGGCCGGAAGCTTTCTTT. Encoded protein: CASSNQWPEAFF. The rearrangement uses TRBV21-1 and TRBJ1-1; TRBD1 is the table's D call, not checked against the DNA. TRBV21-1 is a known pseudogene. CDR3 length: 12 amino acids.